Shown below are 23 T cell receptor beta chains from a single sample sequenced in a study of OX40 agonist ivuxolimab in advanced cancers. Repertoires were generated with immunoSEQ multiplex PCR, while TCRdb's copy carries only in-frame clones and drops some. The sample lists about 64,000 clones, approximately 88% occurring once. The material sequenced was CD4+ or CD8+ T cells sorted from blood, taken in a trial of the OX40 agonist ivuxolimab. Receptors originate from an adult with an advanced solid tumor such as melanoma, head and neck, liver or kidney cancer.

The CDR3 loop reads CASSLSRGRYEQYF. DNA of the CDR3: TGTGCCAGCAGTTTATCGCGGGGGAGATACGAGCAGTACTTC. This sequence joins TRBV27 and TRBJ2-7, with TRBD2 matching 7 bases. V gave up 0 bases and J gave up 4 bases; unmatched junction bases: 3. The CDR3 has 14 amino acids. Germline CDR1 and CDR2: MNHEY and SMNVEV (reference sequence).

This clone was seen only a few times. The chain has TRBV6-1 and TRBJ1-1; no definite D call. Trimming stripped 6 bases from V and 1 base from J, with 9 bases between. Germline V lookup: CDR1 MNHNS, CDR2 SASEGT. The CDR3 contains 13 residues. The DNA of the CDR3 is TGTGCCAGCAGGGCAGGCTCGAACACTGAAGCTTTCTTT. Its protein product is CASRAGSNTEAFF.

In its sample, this clone was seen once. This chain connects TRBV10-1 to TRBJ1-1; D possibly corresponds to TRBD1 (6 bases). With 3 bases removed from V and 5 bases from J, the gap between germline ends came to 10 bases. Germline V gene data show CDR1 as WNHNN and CDR2 as SYGVQD (reference sequence). CDR3 length equals 13 residues. The CDR3 nucleotides read TGCGCCAGCAGTGAAGGGGGGAGGACTGAAGCTTTCTTT. Residues: CASSEGGRTEAFF.

The genes are TRBV7-9 and TRBJ2-1, with 11 positions matching TRBD2. This CDR3 has 14 amino acids. In germline, CDR1 is SEHNR, CDR2 FQNEAQ (reference sequence). The V and J ends lost 5 bases and 8 bases, in that order; junction bases with no gene match: 5. In DNA, the CDR3 is TGTGCCAGCAGCAAAACTAGCGGGAGCTATGAGCAGTTCTTC. Translated, it gives CASSKTSGSYEQFF.

The genes are TRBV18 and TRBJ1-5; possibly TRBD1 for D (6 bases). The germline V gene has CDR1 KGHSH and CDR2 LQKENI. The CDR3 consists of 16 residues. V was clipped by 6 bases and J by 5 bases, with 20 bases between them. In nucleotides, the CDR3 is TGTGCCAGCTCGAACCAATTTGGCAGGGGCCATCAGCCCCAGCATTTT. As protein: CASSNQFGRGHQPQHF.

This chain uses TRBV5-4 with TRBJ2-5, with 9 bases fitting TRBD1. The CDR3 extends over 14 amino acids. Germline CDR1 is SGHNT and CDR2 is YYREEE (reference sequence). J lost 4 bases, V lost 3 bases, and 4 bases had no gene match. This chain's CDR3 is CASSSGQGTETQYF. CDR3 nucleotide sequence: TGTGCCAGCAGCTCGGGACAGGGAACAGAGACCCAGTACTTC.

The gene calls are TRBV6-5 and TRBJ2-1; D might be TRBD1 or TRBD2, each matching 7 bases. CDR1 and CDR2 (germline): MNHEY, SVGAGI. V shed 6 bases and J shed 10 bases, with 10 bases lying between them. The CDR3 is 11 residues long. CDR3 DNA: TGTGCCAGCAGCCAGGGGGGGGAGCAGTTCTTC. Amino acids: CASSQGGEQFF.

The chain combines TRBV6-1 with TRBJ2-3; no firm D call. The V end was cut by 2 bases, the J end by 3 bases, with 12 bases between. The CDR3 length is 15 residues. The germline CDR1 and CDR2 sequences are MNHNS and SASEGT. CDR3 in amino acids: CASSELVGITDTQYF. DNA for the CDR3: TGTGCCAGCAGTGAACTAGTAGGAATAACAGATACGCAGTATTTT.

The chain joins TRBV13 to TRBJ2-1, with 12 nucleotides matching TRBD2. Trimming removed 5 bases from V and 6 bases from J; junction bases left unmatched: 11. The CDR3 covers 17 residues. From germline, CDR1 is PRHDT and CDR2 FYEKMQ (reference sequence). The CDR3 is CASSTRLAGDYANEQFF. CDR3 nucleotides: TGTGCCAGCAGCACCCGACTAGCGGGGGACTACGCCAATGAGCAGTTCTTC.

The V and J genes are TRBV5-1 and TRBJ2-7, with D possibly matching TRBD2 (6 bases). CDR3 length: 16 amino acids. Germline V CDR1 and CDR2: SGHRS, YFSETQ. Trimming pared 0 bases from V and 2 bases from J, leaving 15 bases between. The CDR3 is CASSLAVTSFAYEQYF. The CDR3 nucleotides read TGCGCCAGCAGCTTGGCCGTCACTAGCTTCGCCTACGAGCAGTACTTC.

This clone has a handful of counts. The V and J genes are TRBV6-4 and TRBJ1-2; TRBD1 aligns across 7 bases. Losses at the gene ends were 3 bases for V and 6 bases for J; bases not matched to a gene: 4. The CDR3 has 13 amino acids. CDR1 is MRHNA, CDR2 SNTAGT, per germline. The CDR3 DNA reads as TGTGCCAGCAGTGAAAGCCAGGGGGATGGCTACACCTTC. Translated: CASSESQGDGYTF.

The DNA for the CDR3 is TGTGCCAGCAGCCATCCCAGCGGGAGGAAAAACGAGCAGTACTTC. Translated, it gives CASSHPSGRKNEQYF. The chain recombines TRBV11-2 with TRBJ2-7, with 9 bases lining up with TRBD2. The ends lost 5 bases at V and 5 bases at J; junction bases unmatched: 10. Germline loops: CDR1 SGHAT, CDR2 FQNNGV. The CDR3 extends over 15 amino acids. The full variable domain, in which reference TRBV11-2 and TRBJ2-7 provide the parts outside the CDR3, is EAGVAQSPRYKIIEKRQSVAFWCNPISGHATLYWYQQILGQGPKLLIQFQNNGVVDDSQLPKDRFSAERLKGVDSTLKIQPAKLEDSAVYLCASSHPSGRKNEQYFGPGTRLTVT.

This rearrangement joins TRBV18 to TRBJ1-2; possibly TRBD1 for D (5 bases). V was shortened by 2 bases and J by 2 bases, with 9 bases between the two germline ends. This CDR3 is 14 amino acids long. The germline CDR1 and CDR2 sequences are KGHSH and LQKENI. This chain's CDR3 is CASSPSRQNYGYTF. The CDR3, as DNA: TGTGCCAGCTCACCATCCCGACAGAACTATGGCTACACCTTC.

The chain combines TRBV6-1 with TRBJ2-7; the D is unclear. Germline CDR1 is MNHNS and CDR2 is SASEGT. The CDR3 extends over 13 amino acids. V was cut by 7 bases and J by 6 bases, with 16 bases left in between. The CDR3 loop reads CASTGSYQREQYF. The CDR3 region has the DNA TGTGCCAGCACCGGGTCCTATCAACGCGAGCAGTACTTC.

The chain is built from TRBV7-2 and TRBJ1-2; 10 bases line up with TRBD1. Germline CDR1 and CDR2: SGHTA and FQGNSA. The CDR3 contains 15 residues. V lost 4 bases, J lost 2 bases, and 4 bases stayed unmatched. CDR3 bases: TGTGCCAGCAGCTCTCGGACAGGGGGGAACTATGGCTACACCTTC. Translating it yields CASSSRTGGNYGYTF.

The J gene is TRBJ1-2, the V gene TRBV6-1; D possibly corresponds to TRBD1 (5 bases). Germline values: CDR1 MNHNS, CDR2 SASEGT. The ends were cut back, 6 bases at V and 6 bases at J, with 11 bases in the middle. The CDR3 is made up of 12 amino acids. DNA for the CDR3: TGTGCCAGCAGCCGACAGCAAGATGGCTACACCTTC. Translating it yields CASSRQQDGYTF.

The chain couples TRBV6-1 to TRBJ2-4; D uncertain. This CDR3 contains 11 residues. Germline CDR1 reads MNHNS; CDR2 reads SASEGT. V was trimmed by 2 bases and J by 6 bases, leaving 2 bases between them. The CDR3 DNA is TGTGCCAGCAGTGAATTAAACATTCAGTACTTC. Translation gives CASSELNIQYF.

This chain joins TRBV5-1 and TRBJ1-2, with 7 bases aligning to TRBD1. Looked up from germline, CDR1 is SGHRS and CDR2 is YFSETQ. The J segment lost 4 bases and the V segment lost 6 bases, leaving 12 bases of the junction unmatched. The CDR3 runs 15 residues. The CDR3 sequence is CASTSVMAGGYGYTF. The CDR3 nucleotides read TGCGCCAGCACCTCTGTAATGGCAGGGGGCTATGGCTACACCTTC.

In this sample, this clone turned up a few times. V and J are TRBV19 and TRBJ1-4; 9 bases match TRBD1. The V and J ends lost 2 bases and 7 bases, in that order; junction bases with no gene match: 8. The germline V gene has CDR1 LNHDA and CDR2 SQIVND (reference sequence). The CDR3 extends over 16 amino acids. As DNA, the CDR3 is TGTGCCAGTAGTATACAACCGGGACAGGGAGTTGAAAAACTGTTTTTT. It encodes CASSIQPGQGVEKLFF.

The J gene is TRBJ1-3, the V gene TRBV7-2, with D possibly being TRBD1 (5 bases). V lost 5 bases and J 3 bases, leaving 11 bases between the germline ends. Looked up from germline, CDR1 is SGHTA and CDR2 is FQGNSA. CDR3 length: 14 amino acids. The CDR3 DNA reads as TGTGCCAGCAGCCTCTCGGGGGGTGGAAACACCATATATTTT. Translating gives CASSLSGGGNTIYF.

The rearrangement links TRBV5-1 to TRBJ2-3, with 7 bases aligning to TRBD2. With 4 bases clipped from V and 4 bases from J, the junction kept 9 bases outside the gene matches. The CDR3 is made up of 15 amino acids. In germline, CDR1 is SGHRS, CDR2 YFSETQ. Here the CDR3 reads CASSVSSGEADTQYF. CDR3 in DNA: TGCGCCAGCAGCGTCTCTAGCGGCGAGGCAGATACGCAGTATTTT.

This rearrangement joins TRBV5-1 to TRBJ2-3, with 10 positions matching TRBD1. The germline CDR1 and CDR2 sequences are SGHRS and YFSETQ. This CDR3 has 14 residues. Trimming took 6 bases from V and 4 from J; bases not matched to a gene: 5. The CDR3 DNA follows: TGCGCCAGCACGACAGGGGGCATCGCAGATACGCAGTATTTT. Amino acids: CASTTGGIADTQYF.

The rearrangement links TRBV7-2 to TRBJ2-1, with TRBD2 matching over 13 bases. CDR1 and CDR2 (germline): SGHTA, FQGNSA. The CDR3 is 13 amino acids. The J segment lost 15 bases and the V segment lost 6 bases, leaving 8 bases of the junction unmatched. The CDR3 sequence: CASSGLAGEDRFF. For the CDR3, the DNA is TGTGCCAGCAGTGGACTAGCGGGAGAGGATAGGTTCTTC.